This passage covers 16 T cell receptor beta chains from one sample sequenced in a study of blood T cells in healthy people across ages. A second PCR, run for roughly 6 to 11 cycles, used a sample-barcoded 5' primer plus a J-beta primer mix. One entry per CDR3 protein, called by TCRdb with MiXCR from the 5' RACE reads. The data hold 850,000 to 1,000,000 distinct CDR3 sequences, with roughly 50% observed a single time. The sequencing sample was made of blood. The receptor source for this set is a woman aged 55-75 years in good health.

The gene calls are TRBV28 and TRBJ1-2; a possible D gene is TRBD1 (6 bases). The germline CDR1 and CDR2 sequences are MDHEN and SYDVKM. Trimming shortened V by 5 bases and J by 6 bases, and 16 bases separated the two germline ends. This CDR3 has 14 amino acids. CDR3 nucleotide sequence: TGTGCCAGCAGTATCGATGGCAGGGGAGATGGCTACACCTTC. This translates into CASSIDGRGDGYTF.

V usage is TRBV28 and J usage is TRBJ2-7; 8 bases line up with TRBD2. The J call is in doubt because the DNA end fits TRBJ2-1 better. The germline V gene encodes CDR1 MDHEN and CDR2 SYDVKM. CDR3 length: 16 amino acids. The CDR3 sequence is CASRWERENPRGEQFF. The CDR3 nucleotides read TGTGCCAGCAGGTGGGAGCGGGAGAATCCGAGGGGTGAGCAGTTCTTC.

This chain uses TRBV28 with TRBJ2-7; 11 bases map to TRBD2. The CDR3 length is 17 residues. Per germline, CDR1 MDHEN and CDR2 SYDVKM. Trimming took 0 bases from V and 4 from J; bases not matched to a gene: 8. CDR3: CASSLWTSGILMYEQYF. As DNA, the CDR3 is TGTGCCAGCAGTTTATGGACTAGCGGGATCCTGATGTACGAGCAGTACTTC.

J is TRBJ2-7 and V is TRBV28; TRBD2 matches 9 bases. Germline loops: CDR1 MDHEN, CDR2 SYDVKM. The ends lost 7 bases at V and 3 bases at J; junction bases unmatched: 10. This CDR3 is built from 15 residues. The CDR3: CASTPGGSGSYEQYF. The CDR3 DNA follows: TGTGCCAGCACCCCGGGGGGTAGCGGGAGCTACGAGCAGTACTTC.

This sequence joins TRBV3-1 and TRBJ2-7, with 8 bases that match TRBD2. With V trimmed by 4 bases and J by 3 bases, 5 bases remained unmatched. This CDR3 region has 14 residues. Germline V CDR1 and CDR2: LGHDT, YNNKEL (reference sequence). The CDR3 DNA reads TGTGCCAGCAGCCCCGGACTAGCCCGCTACGAGCAGTACTTC. Encoded protein: CASSPGLARYEQYF.

The chain uses TRBV12-3 or TRBV12-4 and TRBJ2-7; 7 nucleotides line up with TRBD1. This CDR3 contains 17 residues. V shed 5 bases and J 1 base; nucleotides not matched to a gene: 14. This CDR3 reads CASSPTRQGVRSYEQYF. As DNA, the CDR3 is TGTGCCAGCAGTCCTACCCGACAGGGAGTACGGTCCTACGAGCAGTACTTC.

The chain is built from TRBV11-3 and TRBJ2-3; 8 positions agree with TRBD1. This CDR3 comprises 15 residues. Trimming cost V 3 bases and J 5 bases; bases outside gene matches: 7. Germline V gene data show CDR1 as SGHNT and CDR2 as YENEEA. The CDR3 DNA reads as TGTGCCAGCAGCTTCGGACAGGGCCCCCGAGATACGCAGTATTTT. It codes for CASSFGQGPRDTQYF.

This chain joins TRBV20-1 and TRBJ1-2; the D gene is possibly TRBD1 (6 bases). Between the trimmed V and J ends, which lost 8 bases and 7 bases, there was a span of 23 bases. The germline CDR1 and CDR2 sequences are DFQATT and SNEGSKA (reference sequence). This CDR3 contains 14 residues. The CDR3 reads CSTPRGPGRGGYTF. CDR3 nucleotides: TGCAGTACTCCCCGGGGGCCGGGAAGGGGTGGCTACACCTTC.

The chain has TRBV6-2 or TRBV6-3 and TRBJ2-3; 9 bases are a match to TRBD2. The CDR3 is 16 residues long. After removal of 0 bases from V and 3 bases from J, the junction contained 4 bases not matched to a gene. Germline V lookup: CDR1 MNHEY, CDR2 SVGEGT. The CDR3 sequence is CASSYSRGRVTDTQYF. The DNA of the CDR3 is TGTGCCAGCAGTTACTCCCGCGGGAGGGTAACAGATACGCAGTATTTT.

This chain joins TRBV28 and TRBJ2-1; D may correspond to TRBD1 or TRBD2 (5 bases each). The length of the CDR3 is 11 residues. From germline, CDR1 is MDHEN and CDR2 SYDVKM. Trimming shortened V by 4 bases and J by 13 bases, and 11 bases separated the two germline ends. The CDR3 spells CASSSERGQFF. CDR3 coding DNA: TGTGCCAGCAGTTCCGAGAGGGGCCAGTTCTTC.

This chain connects TRBV7-2 to TRBJ2-5, with D unresolved. The CDR3 extends over 14 amino acids. V was clipped by 6 bases and J by 2 bases, with 13 bases between them. Germline values: CDR1 SGHTA, CDR2 FQGNSA. CDR3 sequence (DNA): TGTGCCAGCAGTCCTCAGGAATTTCAAGAGACCCAGTACTTC. Protein sequence: CASSPQEFQETQYF. Full variable domain (missing parts from reference TRBV7-2 and TRBJ2-5): GAGVSQSPSNKVTEKGKDVELRCDPISGHTALYWYRQSLGQGLEFLIYFQGNSAPDKSGLPSDRFSAERTGGSVSTLTIQRTQQEDSAVYLCASSPQEFQETQYFGPGTRLLVL.

This clonotype was counted at least ten times. The chain carries TRBV18 and TRBJ2-7; 8 bases line up with TRBD1. Germline V lookup: CDR1 KGHSH, CDR2 LQKENI. This CDR3 spans 14 amino acids. Losses at the gene ends were 3 bases for V and 3 bases for J; bases not matched to a gene: 4. This CDR3 is CASSPGTGVYEQYF. CDR3 DNA: TGTGCCAGCTCACCCGGGACAGGAGTCTACGAGCAGTACTTC.

The sample holds a few counts of this clonotype. CDR3 nucleotides: TGTGCCAGCAGCGCCATTAGCGGGGGTGAGCAGTTCTTC. The encoded protein is CASSAISGGEQFF. This chain uses TRBV9 with TRBJ2-1; 9 nucleotides align to TRBD2. The CDR3 consists of 13 residues. The J segment lost 9 bases and the V segment lost 3 bases, leaving 4 bases of the junction unmatched. Germline V gene lookup returns CDR1 SGDLS and CDR2 YYNGEE.

This clonotype was seen only a few times. This chain connects TRBV2 to TRBJ2-4, with D perhaps being TRBD1 or TRBD2 (5 bases each). Looked up from germline, CDR1 is SNHLY and CDR2 is FYNNEI. The CDR3 spans 14 residues. V lost 8 bases to trimming and J lost 7 bases, with 18 bases between them. CDR3 loop: CASRPGTVGNIQYF. The CDR3 DNA reads as TGTGCCAGCCGACCCGGGACCGTCGGTAACATTCAGTACTTC.

This clonotype was observed a handful of times. The chain carries TRBV12-3 or TRBV12-4 and TRBJ1-4; possible D gene TRBD1, 5 bases. V lost 0 bases, J lost 5 bases, and 10 bases lay in between. The CDR3 length is 15 residues. The CDR3 protein is CASSLARDGNEKLFF. The CDR3 DNA reads as TGTGCCAGCAGTTTAGCGAGGGACGGAAATGAAAAACTGTTTTTT.

This clonotype was counted a few times. The chain is built from TRBV28 and TRBJ2-5, with 8 bases that match TRBD1. J lost 5 bases, V lost 3 bases, and 14 bases had no gene match. The V gene's germline CDR1 is MDHEN and CDR2 SYDVKM. The CDR3 is 17 amino acids. CDR3 loop: CASSFIVETGDTETQYF. The CDR3 DNA sequence: TGTGCCAGCAGTTTTATAGTCGAGACAGGGGACACGGAGACCCAGTACTTC.